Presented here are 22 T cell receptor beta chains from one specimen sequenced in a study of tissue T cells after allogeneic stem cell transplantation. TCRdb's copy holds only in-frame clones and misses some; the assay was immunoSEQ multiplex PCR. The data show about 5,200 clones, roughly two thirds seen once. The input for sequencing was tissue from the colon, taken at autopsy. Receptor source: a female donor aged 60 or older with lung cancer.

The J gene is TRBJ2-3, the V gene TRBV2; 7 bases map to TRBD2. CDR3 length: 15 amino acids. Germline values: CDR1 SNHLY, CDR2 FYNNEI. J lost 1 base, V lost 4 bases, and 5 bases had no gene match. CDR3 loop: CASSASGVGTDTQYF. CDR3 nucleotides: TGTGCCAGCAGTGCCAGCGGGGTCGGCACAGATACGCAGTATTTT.

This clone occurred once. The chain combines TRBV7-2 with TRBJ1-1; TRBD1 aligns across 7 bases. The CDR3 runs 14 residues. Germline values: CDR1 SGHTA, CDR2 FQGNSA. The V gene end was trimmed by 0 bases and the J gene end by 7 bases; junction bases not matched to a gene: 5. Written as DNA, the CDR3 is TGTGCCAGCAGCTTAGCAGTGCCAGGGGGTGAAGCTTTCTTT. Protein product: CASSLAVPGGEAFF.

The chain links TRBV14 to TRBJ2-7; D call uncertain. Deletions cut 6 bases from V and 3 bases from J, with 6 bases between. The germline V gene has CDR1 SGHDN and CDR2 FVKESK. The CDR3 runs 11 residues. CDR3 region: CASRGIYEQYF. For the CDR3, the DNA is TGTGCCAGCAGAGGGATCTACGAGCAGTACTTC.

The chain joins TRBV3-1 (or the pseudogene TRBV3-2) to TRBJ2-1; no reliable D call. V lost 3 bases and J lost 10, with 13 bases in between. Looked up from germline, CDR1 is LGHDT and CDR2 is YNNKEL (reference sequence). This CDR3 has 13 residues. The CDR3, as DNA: TGTGCCAGCAGCCACGTTGAAGGTAGAGAGCAGTTCTTC. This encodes CASSHVEGREQFF.

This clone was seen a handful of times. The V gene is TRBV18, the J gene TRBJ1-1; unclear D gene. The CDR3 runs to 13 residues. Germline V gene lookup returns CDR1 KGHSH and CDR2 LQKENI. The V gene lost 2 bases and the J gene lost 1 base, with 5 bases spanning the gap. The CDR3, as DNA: TGTGCCAGCTCACCAGTGGCGAACACTGAAGCTTTCTTT. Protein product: CASSPVANTEAFF.

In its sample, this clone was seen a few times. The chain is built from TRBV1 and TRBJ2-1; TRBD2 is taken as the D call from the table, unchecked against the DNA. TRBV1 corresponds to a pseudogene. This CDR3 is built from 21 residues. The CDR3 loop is CTSSQDIGGRYIFSSYNEQFF. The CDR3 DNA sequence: TGCACCAGCAGCCAAGATATAGGCGGGAGGTATATTTTCAGCTCCTACAATGAGCAGTTCTTC.

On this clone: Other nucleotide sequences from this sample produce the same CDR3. In nucleotides, the CDR3 is TGTGCCAGCAGCTTGACAAGGAACACCGGGGAGCTGTTTTTT. Amino acids: CASSLTRNTGELFF. V gene TRBV5-6 combines with J gene TRBJ2-2; no firm D call. This CDR3 has 14 residues. Germline V CDR1 and CDR2: SGHDT, YYEEEE. V dropped 1 base and J dropped 1 base, with 5 bases sitting between them.

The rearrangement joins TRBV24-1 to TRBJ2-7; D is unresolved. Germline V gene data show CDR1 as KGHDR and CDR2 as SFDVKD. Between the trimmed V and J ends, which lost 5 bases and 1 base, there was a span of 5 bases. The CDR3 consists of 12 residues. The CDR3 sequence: CATSGGSYEQYF. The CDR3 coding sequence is TGTGCCACCAGTGGTGGATCCTACGAGCAGTACTTC.

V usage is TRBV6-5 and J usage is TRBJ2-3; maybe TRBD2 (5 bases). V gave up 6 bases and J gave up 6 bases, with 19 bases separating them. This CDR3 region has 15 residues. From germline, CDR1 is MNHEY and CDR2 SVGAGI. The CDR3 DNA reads TGTGCCAGCAGCGAGGTATCTGGGGAGAGGGATACGCAGTATTTT. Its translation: CASSEVSGERDTQYF.

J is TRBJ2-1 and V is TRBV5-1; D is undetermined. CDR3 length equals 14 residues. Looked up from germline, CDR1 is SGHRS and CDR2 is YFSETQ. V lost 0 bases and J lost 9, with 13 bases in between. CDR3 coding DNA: TGCGCCAGCAGCTTGGGACTGGAGAACCTTGAGCAGTTCTTC. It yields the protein CASSLGLENLEQFF.

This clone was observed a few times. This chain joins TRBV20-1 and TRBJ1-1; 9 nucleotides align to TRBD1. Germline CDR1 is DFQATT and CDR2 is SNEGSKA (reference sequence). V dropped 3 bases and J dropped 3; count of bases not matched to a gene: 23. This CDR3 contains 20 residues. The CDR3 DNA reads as TGCAGTGCTAGTCGCCCCCTCGTCTACCGGGACAGGGTATGGCACACTGAAGCTTTCTTT. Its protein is CSASRPLVYRDRVWHTEAFF.

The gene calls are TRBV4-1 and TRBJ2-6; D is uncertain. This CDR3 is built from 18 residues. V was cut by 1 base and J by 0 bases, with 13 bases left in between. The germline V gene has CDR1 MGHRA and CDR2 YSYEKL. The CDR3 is CASSQGLRTGSGANVLTF. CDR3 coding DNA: TGCGCCAGCAGCCAAGGGTTGCGTACCGGCTCTGGGGCCAACGTCCTGACTTTC.

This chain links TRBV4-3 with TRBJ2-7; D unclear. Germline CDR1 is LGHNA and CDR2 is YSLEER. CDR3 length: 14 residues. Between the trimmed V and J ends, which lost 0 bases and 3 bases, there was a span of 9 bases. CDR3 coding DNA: TGCGCCAGCAGCCAAGATTGGGCAGACTACGAGCAGTACTTC. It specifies CASSQDWADYEQYF.

The CDR3 coding sequence is TGTGCCAGCAGCTTGGACAGGGACACTGAAGCTTTCTTT. Protein product: CASSLDRDTEAFF. The V and J genes are TRBV5-4 and TRBJ1-1; possibly TRBD1 for D (6 bases). V was cut by 0 bases and J by 3 bases, with 6 bases left in between. The length of the CDR3 is 13 residues. The germline V gene encodes CDR1 SGHNT and CDR2 YYREEE (reference sequence).

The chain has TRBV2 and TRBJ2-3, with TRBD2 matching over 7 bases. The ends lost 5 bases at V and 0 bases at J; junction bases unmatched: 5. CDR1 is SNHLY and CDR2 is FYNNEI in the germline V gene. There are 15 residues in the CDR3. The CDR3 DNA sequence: TGTGCCAGCAGTTGGAGCGGGATTAGCACAGATACGCAGTATTTT. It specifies CASSWSGISTDTQYF.

CDR3 sequence: CASSVGWTSGTDTQYF. The CDR3, as DNA: TGTGCCAGCAGTGTGGGCTGGACTAGCGGTACAGATACGCAGTATTTT. This rearrangement joins TRBV6-1 to TRBJ2-3, with 10 nucleotides matching TRBD2. The CDR3 contains 16 residues. The V and J ends lost 4 bases and 3 bases, in that order; junction bases with no gene match: 7. Germline assignment: CDR1 MNHNS and CDR2 SASEGT.

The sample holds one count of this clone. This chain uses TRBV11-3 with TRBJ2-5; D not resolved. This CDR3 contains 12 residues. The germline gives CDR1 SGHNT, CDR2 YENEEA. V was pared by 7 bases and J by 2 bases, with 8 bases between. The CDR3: CASTRGQETQYF. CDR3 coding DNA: TGTGCCAGCACCCGAGGTCAAGAGACCCAGTACTTC.

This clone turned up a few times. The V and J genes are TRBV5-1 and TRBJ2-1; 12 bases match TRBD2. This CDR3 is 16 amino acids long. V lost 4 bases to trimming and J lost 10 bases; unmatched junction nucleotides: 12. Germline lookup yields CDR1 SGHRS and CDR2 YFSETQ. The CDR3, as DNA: TGCGCCAGCAGCCCGACTAGCGGGGGTTCCCCCAGGGAGCAGTTCTTC. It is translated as CASSPTSGGSPREQFF. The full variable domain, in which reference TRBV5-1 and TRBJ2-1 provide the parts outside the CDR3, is KAGVTQTPRYLIKTRGQQVTLSCSPISGHRSVSWYQQTPGQGLQFLFEYFSETQRNKGNFPGRFSGRQFSNSRSEMNVSTLELGDSALYLCASSPTSGGSPREQFFGPGTRLTVL.

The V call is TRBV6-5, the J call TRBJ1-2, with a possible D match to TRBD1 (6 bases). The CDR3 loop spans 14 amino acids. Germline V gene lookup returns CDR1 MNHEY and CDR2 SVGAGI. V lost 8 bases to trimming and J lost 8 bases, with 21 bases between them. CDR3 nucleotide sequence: TGTGCCAGCCGAAGGGGGGACGCCCTCGACGGCTACACCTTC. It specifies CASRRGDALDGYTF.

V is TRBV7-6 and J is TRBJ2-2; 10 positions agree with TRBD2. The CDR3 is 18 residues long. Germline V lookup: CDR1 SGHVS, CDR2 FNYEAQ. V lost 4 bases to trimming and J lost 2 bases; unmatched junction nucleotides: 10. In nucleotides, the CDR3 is TGTGCCAGCAGCTCGGTACGGAGCGGGAGGGCAAACACCGGGGAGCTGTTTTTT. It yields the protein CASSSVRSGRANTGELFF.

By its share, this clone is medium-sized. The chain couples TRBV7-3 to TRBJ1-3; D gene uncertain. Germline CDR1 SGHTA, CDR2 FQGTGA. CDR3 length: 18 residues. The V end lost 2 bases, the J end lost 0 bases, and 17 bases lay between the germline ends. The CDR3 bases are TGTGCCAGCAGCTTACAACAGACTGCACTGCTCTCTGGAAACACCATATATTTT. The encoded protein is CASSLQQTALLSGNTIYF.

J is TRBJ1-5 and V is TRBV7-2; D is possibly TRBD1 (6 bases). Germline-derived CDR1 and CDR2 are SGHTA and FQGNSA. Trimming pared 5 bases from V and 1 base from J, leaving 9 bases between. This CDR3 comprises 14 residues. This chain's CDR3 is CASSATGSNQPQHF. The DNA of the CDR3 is TGTGCCAGCAGCGCCACAGGGAGCAATCAGCCCCAGCATTTT.